A single sample is the source of the 10 T cell receptor beta chains below, sequenced in a study of regulatory and conventional T cells in RAG deficiency. The sorted conventional CD4+ T cells were CD25-low and CD127-high, with genomic DNA sequenced. The protocol was immunoSEQ multiplex PCR, while the TCRdb copy is restricted to in-frame clones and leaves out a portion. The repertoire holds under 45,000 clones, 60% to 85% seen once, with 3.4% in the top ten. This sample was also put to use in a study of regulatory T cells. That paper adds: The primer mix had 52 TRBV and 13 TRBJ primers.

Sequencing input: CD4+ effector T cells sorted from blood. The receptors were gathered from a human donor in good health.

This chain connects TRBV11-2 to TRBJ2-7; 7 nucleotides agree with TRBD2. The V segment lost 10 bases and the J segment 6 bases; nucleotides outside the gene matches: 15. The CDR3 loop spans 14 amino acids. Germline CDR1 and CDR2: SGHAT and FQNNGV. The CDR3 DNA reads as TGTGCCACCAAATGGACTAGTGGCCCTCTCGAGCAGTACTTC. Translating it yields CATKWTSGPLEQYF. Drawing the rest from reference TRBV11-2 and TRBJ2-7, the complete variable domain is EAGVAQSPRYKIIEKRQSVAFWCNPISGHATLYWYQQILGQGPKLLIQFQNNGVVDDSQLPKDRFSAERLKGVDSTLKIQPAKLEDSAVYLCATKWTSGPLEQYFGPGTRLTVT.

This sequence joins TRBV5-6 and TRBJ2-2; no clear D gene. There are 13 residues in the CDR3. V was clipped by 0 bases and J by 4 bases, with 4 bases between them. CDR1 and CDR2 (germline): SGHDT, YYEEEE. The CDR3 protein is CASSLVTTGELFF. CDR3 DNA: TGTGCCAGCAGCTTGGTTACCACCGGGGAGCTGTTTTTT.

The chain joins TRBV11-2 to TRBJ2-1; TRBD1 agrees at 9 bases. The CDR3 covers 15 residues. J lost 9 bases, V lost 2 bases, and 8 bases had no gene match. Germline loops: CDR1 SGHAT, CDR2 FQNNGV. The CDR3, as DNA: TGTGCCAGCAGCTTAACCGGGACAGGGCTCGGTGAGCAGTTCTTC. It encodes CASSLTGTGLGEQFF.

In its sample, this clone was seen a few times. The chain is built from TRBV15 and TRBJ1-2, with no clear D. Trimming cost V 2 bases and J 4 bases, with 8 bases left between them. This CDR3 has 13 amino acids. Germline V gene data show CDR1 as LNHNV and CDR2 as YYDKDF (reference sequence). This CDR3 reads CATSRQQPYGYTF. The CDR3, as DNA: TGTGCCACCAGCAGACAGCAGCCCTATGGCTACACCTTC.

This chain uses TRBV19 with TRBJ1-6; perhaps TRBD1 as D (5 bases). V was trimmed by 5 bases and J by 5 bases, leaving 13 bases between them. This CDR3 is built from 15 residues. The V gene's germline CDR1 is LNHDA and CDR2 SQIVND (reference sequence). CDR3 sequence: CASSFGTWNNSPLHF. For the CDR3, the DNA is TGTGCCAGTAGTTTTGGGACTTGGAATAATTCACCCCTCCACTTT. Full variable domain (remainder filled in from reference TRBV19 and TRBJ1-6): DGGITQSPKYLFRKEGQNVTLSCEQNLNHDAMYWYRQDPGQGLRLIYYSQIVNDFQKGDIAEGYSVSREKKESFPLTVTSAQKNPTAFYLCASSFGTWNNSPLHFGNGTRLTVT.

The V and J genes are TRBV7-2 and TRBJ2-5; 8 positions agree with TRBD1. V dropped 1 base and J dropped 5; count of bases not matched to a gene: 12. The V gene's germline CDR1 is SGHTA and CDR2 FQGNSA. This CDR3 spans 17 amino acids. CDR3 amino acids: CASSLGDRFISGETQYF. In nucleotides, the CDR3 is TGTGCCAGCAGCTTAGGGGACAGGTTTATCTCCGGGGAGACCCAGTACTTC.

The genes are TRBV18 and TRBJ2-1, with TRBD2 matching over 11 bases. This CDR3 spans 17 amino acids. Germline CDR1 and CDR2: KGHSH and LQKENI. With V trimmed by 0 bases and J by 6 bases, 7 bases remained unmatched. The CDR3 loop is CASSPPYSGGATNEQFF. CDR3 nucleotides: TGTGCCAGCTCACCACCCTATAGCGGGGGGGCTACCAATGAGCAGTTCTTC. Based on the CDR3 plus reference TRBV18 and TRBJ2-1, the full variable domain is NAGVMQNPRHLVRRRGQEARLRCSPMKGHSHVYWYRQLPEEGLKFMVYLQKENIIDESGMPKERFSAEFPKEGPSILRIQQVVRGDSAAYFCASSPPYSGGATNEQFFGPGTRLTVL.

The V call is TRBV7-2, the J call TRBJ1-1; 10 bases align to TRBD1. The germline CDR1 and CDR2 sequences are SGHTA and FQGNSA. The CDR3 loop spans 16 amino acids. Unmatched junction bases numbered 8, after V lost 5 bases and J lost 2 bases. The CDR3 loop is CASSRRQGAFNTEAFF. CDR3 sequence (DNA): TGTGCCAGCAGCCGTCGACAGGGGGCGTTCAACACTGAAGCTTTCTTT.

The J gene is TRBJ1-5, the V gene TRBV30, with 8 bases matching TRBD1. CDR1 is GTSNPN and CDR2 is SVGIG in the germline V gene (reference sequence). The CDR3 spans 14 residues. With 0 bases clipped from V and 7 bases from J, the junction kept 5 bases outside the gene matches. The CDR3 region is CAWSVQDRGQPQHF. CDR3 nucleotide sequence: TGTGCCTGGAGTGTACAAGACAGGGGCCAGCCCCAGCATTTT.

This rearrangement joins TRBV20-1 to TRBJ1-2, with no clear D. From germline, CDR1 is DFQATT and CDR2 SNEGSKA (reference sequence). This CDR3 is 9 amino acids long. The V end was cut by 6 bases, the J end by 7 bases, with 6 bases between. The CDR3 loop reads CSALSGYTF. CDR3 nucleotide sequence: TGCAGTGCCCTTAGTGGCTACACCTTC.